A single sample gave rise to the 20 T cell receptor beta chains below, sequenced in a study of blood T cell repertoires in COVID-19. Profiling relied on immunoSEQ multiplex PCR, and the TCRdb table lists in-frame clones only, not all of them. The table shows approximately 17,000 clones, with around nine tenths occurring only once. The specimen was peripheral blood. The source is a human donor in a cohort sampled during active COVID-19.

This chain uses TRBV6-2 or TRBV6-3 with TRBJ2-5, with TRBD2 matching 8 bases. The V segment lost 5 bases and the J segment 4 bases; nucleotides outside the gene matches: 12. CDR1 and CDR2 from the germline V gene are MNHEY and SVGEGT. The CDR3 is 16 residues long. The CDR3 is CASSPLKRGGPETQYF. CDR3 DNA: TGTGCCAGCAGTCCCCTCAAACGCGGGGGGCCAGAGACCCAGTACTTC.

V and J are TRBV2 and TRBJ1-4; 7 bases fit TRBD1. In germline, CDR1 is SNHLY, CDR2 FYNNEI. The V segment lost 10 bases and the J segment 7 bases; nucleotides outside the gene matches: 9. The length of the CDR3 is 13 residues. The CDR3 region is CATKGQQIEKLFF. In nucleotides, the CDR3 is TGTGCCACCAAGGGACAGCAGATTGAAAAACTGTTTTTT.

V gene TRBV19 combines with J gene TRBJ1-2; TRBD1 might be the D (6 bases). Trimming left V 5 bases short and J 3 bases short, with 16 bases between. Germline values: CDR1 LNHDA, CDR2 SQIVND (reference sequence). The CDR3 is 15 residues long. The CDR3 loop is CASSGWPGDDYGYTF. Here the CDR3 DNA reads TGTGCCAGTAGTGGGTGGCCAGGGGACGACTATGGCTACACCTTC.

This chain links TRBV11-2 with TRBJ2-3; 12 bases agree with TRBD1. This CDR3 has 17 residues. Germline assignment: CDR1 SGHAT and CDR2 FQNNGV. The J segment lost 6 bases and the V segment lost 2 bases, leaving 9 bases of the junction unmatched. The CDR3 here is CASSLRLGQGASDTQYF. The CDR3 nucleotides read TGTGCCAGCAGCTTAAGGTTGGGACAGGGGGCTTCGGATACGCAGTATTTT.

The rearrangement uses TRBV18 and TRBJ2-7; D gene unclear. The CDR3 consists of 14 residues. The germline V gene has CDR1 KGHSH and CDR2 LQKENI. The V gene lost 0 bases and the J gene lost 1 base, with 7 bases spanning the gap. The CDR3 bases are TGTGCCAGCTCACCACCGGTCAGTTCCTACGAGCAGTACTTC. Residues: CASSPPVSSYEQYF.

This chain connects TRBV15 to TRBJ1-5; 7 bases match TRBD1. V was clipped by 2 bases and J by 3 bases; unmatched bases: 4. The CDR3 is 15 residues long. Germline-derived CDR1 and CDR2 are LNHNV and YYDKDF (reference sequence). This CDR3 reads CATSRIGTDNQPQHF. The CDR3 nucleotides are TGTGCCACCAGCAGAATAGGGACAGACAATCAGCCCCAGCATTTT.

The V gene is TRBV27, the J gene TRBJ2-7; TRBD1 aligns across 8 bases. Per the germline V gene, CDR1 is MNHEY and CDR2 is SMNVEV (reference sequence). This CDR3 has 14 residues. Trimming removed 6 bases from V and 2 bases from J; junction bases left unmatched: 6. CDR3 bases: TGTGCCAGCAGCCCACAGGGGGTCACCTACGAGCAGTACTTC. Its translation: CASSPQGVTYEQYF.

This chain connects TRBV7-8 to TRBJ2-1; tentatively, D is TRBD2 (6 bases). Trimming pared 8 bases from V and 0 bases from J, leaving 11 bases between. The CDR3 contains 14 residues. Germline V gives CDR1 SGHVS, CDR2 FQNEAQ. The CDR3 loop is CASGGASSYNEQFF. The CDR3 DNA sequence: TGTGCCAGCGGCGGGGCTAGCTCCTACAATGAGCAGTTCTTC.

In DNA form, the CDR3 reads TGTGCCAGCAGAGGCGGCAATGAGCAGTTCTTC. Encoded protein: CASRGGNEQFF. The V gene is TRBV4-2, the J gene TRBJ2-1, with no clear D. The CDR3 covers 11 residues. Germline lookup yields CDR1 LGHNA and CDR2 YNFKEQ. The V and J ends lost 6 bases and 6 bases respectively, with 6 bases between them.

J is TRBJ1-2 and V is TRBV7-9, with no clear D. There are 17 residues in the CDR3. Per germline, CDR1 SEHNR and CDR2 FQNEAQ (reference sequence). Trimming shortened V by 2 bases and J by 4 bases, and 20 bases separated the two germline ends. The CDR3, as DNA: TGTGCCAGCAGCTTACTGAGTATCAGGCCTGTTGGCTATGGCTACACCTTC. This translates into CASSLLSIRPVGYGYTF.

This sequence joins TRBV19 and TRBJ1-5, with D possibly matching TRBD1 (5 bases). Germline V gene data show CDR1 as LNHDA and CDR2 as SQIVND (reference sequence). V lost 3 bases and J 0 bases, leaving 18 bases between the germline ends. This CDR3 has 18 amino acids. The chain's CDR3 is CASSMLRGRGFSNQPQHF. The CDR3 DNA reads TGTGCCAGTAGTATGTTAAGGGGAAGGGGTTTTAGCAATCAGCCCCAGCATTTT.

The chain has TRBV5-1 and TRBJ2-5; the match to TRBD2 covers 11 bases. V lost 0 bases to trimming and J lost 0 bases; unmatched junction nucleotides: 4. Germline V gene data show CDR1 as SGHRS and CDR2 as YFSETQ. This CDR3 contains 17 residues. CDR3 loop: CASSLDSSGGYQETQYF. CDR3 nucleotides: TGCGCCAGCAGCTTGGATTCTAGCGGGGGGTACCAAGAGACCCAGTACTTC.

This chain uses TRBV21-1 with TRBJ2-2; the tabulated D call, TRBD1, remains unverified against the DNA. TRBV21-1 is listed as a pseudogene. This CDR3 has 16 amino acids. CDR3 region: CASSKVGTGGTGELFF. As DNA, the CDR3 is TGTGCCAGCAGCAAAGTGGGGACAGGGGGCACCGGGGAGCTGTTTTTT.

The chain carries TRBV6-6 and TRBJ2-1; 10 bases line up with TRBD2. CDR1 is MNHNY, CDR2 SVGAGI, per germline (reference sequence). The CDR3 contains 15 residues. The V segment lost 5 bases and the J segment 8 bases; nucleotides outside the gene matches: 9. This CDR3 reads CASSERGGIRDEQFF. In nucleotides, the CDR3 is TGTGCCAGCAGTGAGCGGGGGGGCATTAGAGATGAGCAGTTCTTC.

The gene calls are TRBV2 and TRBJ1-3; D is ambiguous. Germline CDR1 and CDR2: SNHLY and FYNNEI. V was cut by 0 bases and J by 2 bases, with 11 bases left in between. This CDR3 contains 16 residues. DNA of the CDR3: TGTGCCAGCAGTGAAGCAGGCCAGGCTGCTGGAAACACCATATATTTT. Encoded protein: CASSEAGQAAGNTIYF.

The CDR3 spells CSASLTSFGETQYF. In DNA form, the CDR3 reads TGCAGTGCTAGTCTAACTAGCTTCGGTGAGACCCAGTACTTC. The chain is built from TRBV20-1 and TRBJ2-5; possibly TRBD2 for D (6 bases). With 3 bases removed from V and 5 bases from J, the gap between germline ends came to 16 bases. CDR1 and CDR2 from the germline V gene are DFQATT and SNEGSKA (reference sequence). The CDR3 runs 14 residues.

The chain uses TRBV18 and TRBJ1-3; 9 nucleotides align to TRBD1. Germline CDR1 is KGHSH and CDR2 is LQKENI. The length of the CDR3 is 21 residues. The junction had 21 bases not matched to a gene; V was cut back by 6 bases and J by 0 bases. The chain's CDR3 is CASSHTKPITGTGSSGNTIYF. The CDR3 bases are TGTGCCAGCTCCCACACTAAACCTATAACCGGGACAGGGTCCTCTGGAAACACCATATATTTT.

This clone was detected once. The chain combines TRBV7-3 with TRBJ2-3; 14 bases fit TRBD2. The CDR3 is made up of 16 amino acids. Germline V gene lookup returns CDR1 SGHTA and CDR2 FQGTGA. The ends lost 5 bases at V and 5 bases at J; junction bases unmatched: 6. CDR3 region: CASSLRLAGGQDTQYF. The CDR3 region has the DNA TGTGCCAGCAGCCTAAGACTAGCGGGGGGGCAAGATACGCAGTATTTT.

This clone was seen a handful of times. The rearrangement uses TRBV27 and TRBJ1-1, with D possibly being TRBD1 (5 bases). CDR1 is MNHEY and CDR2 is SMNVEV in the germline V gene (reference sequence). The CDR3 consists of 14 residues. V was shortened by 2 bases and J by 0 bases, with 7 bases between the two germline ends. The chain's CDR3 is CASSLGAVNTEAFF. The DNA of the CDR3 is TGTGCCAGCAGTTTAGGGGCGGTGAACACTGAAGCTTTCTTT.

The V call is TRBV4-1, the J call TRBJ2-7, with 8 bases identical to TRBD2. V lost 4 bases, J lost 0 bases, and 8 bases stayed unmatched. The V gene's germline CDR1 is MGHRA and CDR2 YSYEKL. CDR3 length: 16 residues. The CDR3 loop is CASSRGLAGSSYEQYF. The CDR3 DNA reads as TGCGCCAGCAGCCGGGGGTTAGCGGGGAGCTCCTACGAGCAGTACTTC.